This T cell receptor (beta chain) was identified during a study of T cells in Graves' hyperthyroidism and ophthalmopathy. Points from the study as a whole: Most clonotypes that expanded in the thyroid above 0.001 also showed up in blood.

Uncontrolled infection, other autoimmune disease, pregnancy or lactation barred patients from enrollment. Researchers amplified the TCR beta CDR3 regions from RNA transcripts. First-round RT-PCR with HTBI primers amplified the TCR CDR3 region. TCRdb itself ran the multiplex PCR reads through MiXCR, one entry per CDR3 protein. The repertoire includes approximately 640,000 distinct CDR3 sequences, approximately 42% of them detected once, and more than 7% sits in the top ten. The germline CDR1 and CDR2 sequences are SNHLY and FYNNEI. The CDR3 extends over 15 residues, inclusive of both ends. Comment on this clonotype: The antigen is unknown. Here the CDR3 omits its conserved ending phenylalanine or tryptophan, so a read error is the likely source. The DNA is omitted, as the CDR3 cannot be located on it reliably, and the CDR3 follows TCRdb's listing.

Source material: peripheral blood or thyroid tissue (not recorded which). This chain connects TRBV2 to TRBJ2-5; no DNA check was done on the table's D call, TRBD2. This receptor was taken from an adult man with Graves' disease, either hyperthyroidism or ophthalmopathy (not recorded which). The CDR3 loop reads CASSGNSISPLHFGN.